The 4 T cell receptor beta chains presented below share a single source sample, sequenced in a study of shared clonotypes between healthy human individuals. The table came from immunoSEQ multiplex PCR; TCRdb's copy has only in-frame clones and leaves some out. The sample lists roughly 1,100,000 clones; around 76% were seen once. Sample: memory CD4+ T cells sorted from blood. Subset noted: CD45RA-negative fraction. The receptors come from a man between 18 and 35 years old in good health.

The genes are TRBV9 and TRBJ2-3; tentative D call: TRBD1 (6 bases). Germline CDR1 is SGDLS and CDR2 is YYNGEE. The CDR3 loop spans 17 amino acids. V shed 8 bases and J shed 4 bases, with 26 bases lying between them. CDR3 in amino acids: CARPHKNQGPRPDTQYF. In DNA form, the CDR3 reads TGTGCCAGGCCGCATAAGAATCAGGGGCCCCGTCCAGATACGCAGTATTTT. The complete variable domain, with remaining parts taken from reference TRBV9 and TRBJ2-3, reads DSGVTQTPKHLITATGQRVTLRCSPRSGDLSVYWYQQSLDQGLQFLIQYYNGEERAKGNILERFSAQQFPDLHSELNLSSLELGDSALYFCARPHKNQGPRPDTQYFGPGTRLTVL.

This sequence joins TRBV29-1 and TRBJ1-1; 10 nucleotides agree with TRBD1. Germline trimming cut 4 bases from V and 6 bases from J; bases unmatched to any gene: 8. This CDR3 region has 14 residues. Germline V gives CDR1 SQVTM, CDR2 ANQGSEA. The CDR3 bases are TGCAGCGTTGTACAGACAGGGGGCTTCTCTGAAGCTTTCTTT. This gives the protein CSVVQTGGFSEAFF.

The CDR3 here is CASSLVVRTGNTEAFF. CDR3 nucleotide sequence: TGTGCCAGCAGCTTAGTTGTCAGAACCGGGAACACTGAAGCTTTCTTT. The V gene is TRBV7-9, the J gene TRBJ1-1; D not certain. The CDR3 is made up of 16 amino acids. CDR1 SEHNR and CDR2 FQNEAQ come from the germline V gene (reference sequence). V shed 1 base and J shed 1 base, with 13 bases lying between them.

The V call is TRBV2, the J call TRBJ1-2, with 11 positions matching TRBD1. The CDR3 has 17 amino acids. V shed 6 bases and J 1 base; nucleotides not matched to a gene: 10. Germline V gives CDR1 SNHLY, CDR2 FYNNEI. DNA for the CDR3: TGTGCCAGCAGCGGACAGGGGGCGCGTTCATTTAACTATGGCTACACCTTC. It is translated as CASSGQGARSFNYGYTF.